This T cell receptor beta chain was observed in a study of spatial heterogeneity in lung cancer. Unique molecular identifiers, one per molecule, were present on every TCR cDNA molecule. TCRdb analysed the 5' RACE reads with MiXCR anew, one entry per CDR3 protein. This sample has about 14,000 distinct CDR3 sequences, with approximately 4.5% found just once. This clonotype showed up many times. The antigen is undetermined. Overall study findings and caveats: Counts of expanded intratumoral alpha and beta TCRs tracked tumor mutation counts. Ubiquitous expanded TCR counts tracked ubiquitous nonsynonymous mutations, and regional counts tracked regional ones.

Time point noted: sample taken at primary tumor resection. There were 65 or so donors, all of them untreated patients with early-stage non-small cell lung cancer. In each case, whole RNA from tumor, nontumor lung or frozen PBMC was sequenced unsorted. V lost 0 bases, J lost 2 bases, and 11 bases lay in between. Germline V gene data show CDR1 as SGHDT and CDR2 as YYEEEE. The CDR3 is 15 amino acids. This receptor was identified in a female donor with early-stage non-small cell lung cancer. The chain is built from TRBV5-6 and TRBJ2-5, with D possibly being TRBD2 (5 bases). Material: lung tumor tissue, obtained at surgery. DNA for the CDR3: TGTGCCAGCAGCTTGGTGGACTTTGGGCAAGAGACCCAGTACTTC. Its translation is CASSLVDFGQETQYF.